The 8 T cell receptor beta chains below all came from one sample that was sequenced in a study of blood T cell repertoires in COVID-19. Profiling relied on immunoSEQ multiplex PCR, and the TCRdb table lists in-frame clones only, not all of them. Of 25,000 to 30,000 clones in the sample, around 91% were seen once. Sequenced input: peripheral blood. The source is a woman aged 55-69 years with active COVID-19.

The rearrangement joins TRBV28 to TRBJ1-2; TRBD1 matches 7 bases. The V gene's germline CDR1 is MDHEN and CDR2 SYDVKM. The CDR3 runs to 17 residues. Trimming at V came to 3 bases and at J to 4 bases, leaving 14 bases not matched to a gene. The CDR3 is CASSFLRGRFRGYGYTF. The DNA for the CDR3 is TGTGCCAGCAGTTTCTTGAGGGGGCGGTTTAGGGGCTATGGCTACACCTTC.

V and J are TRBV20-1 and TRBJ2-1; 10 bases are shared with TRBD2. Germline values: CDR1 DFQATT, CDR2 SNEGSKA (reference sequence). This CDR3 spans 15 amino acids. The V segment lost 3 bases and the J segment 6 bases; nucleotides outside the gene matches: 8. CDR3 nucleotides: TGCAGTGCTAGTGGGCTAGCGGGAGTCTCCAATGAGCAGTTCTTC. As protein: CSASGLAGVSNEQFF.

The chain employs TRBV5-1 and TRBJ2-7, with 8 bases identical to TRBD1. V dropped 3 bases and J dropped 3; count of bases not matched to a gene: 5. Germline V CDR1 and CDR2: SGHRS, YFSETQ. The CDR3 is 14 residues long. The CDR3 region has the DNA TGCGCCAGCAGCTCGAAGGACAGGGACTACGAGCAGTACTTC. Translating it yields CASSSKDRDYEQYF.

The CDR3 DNA follows: TGTGCCAGTAGCCTGACGAACCTAAAAAATGGGAGGGAAGCTTTCTTT. Its translation: CASSLTNLKNGREAFF. V gene TRBV19 combines with J gene TRBJ1-1; D unclear. The CDR3 sequence is 16 residues long. Per germline, CDR1 LNHDA and CDR2 SQIVND (reference sequence). The ends were cut back, 6 bases at V and 8 bases at J, with 25 bases in the middle.

A remark on this clone: Distinct nucleotide sequences in the sample also encode this CDR3. The rearrangement uses TRBV3-1 (or the pseudogene TRBV3-2) and TRBJ2-5; D possibly corresponds to TRBD2 (6 bases). The V and J ends lost 1 base and 7 bases respectively, with 13 bases between them. Germline CDR1 reads LGHDT; CDR2 reads YNNKEL (reference sequence). The CDR3 has 14 amino acids. CDR3 DNA sequence: TGTGCCAGCAGCCAAGGGGACTCCCGTCGGACCCAGTACTTC. It is translated as CASSQGDSRRTQYF.

This chain uses TRBV4-3 with TRBJ2-1, with 7 bases matching TRBD2. Per germline, CDR1 LGHNA and CDR2 YSLEER. This CDR3 is 15 amino acids long. The V segment lost 0 bases and the J segment 5 bases; nucleotides outside the gene matches: 4. Here the CDR3 DNA reads TGCGCCAGCAGCCAAGAGACTAGCCTTCACAATGAGCAGTTCTTC. Translated: CASSQETSLHNEQFF.

The V and J genes are TRBV27 and TRBJ2-5, with 11 bases aligning to TRBD2. The CDR3 has 15 amino acids. Trimming removed 6 bases from V and 5 bases from J; junction bases left unmatched: 8. Germline V gene lookup returns CDR1 MNHEY and CDR2 SMNVEV (reference sequence). CDR3 nucleotide sequence: TGTGCCAGCAGCCATAGTAGCGGGGGGGGCGAGACCCAGTACTTC. Translating gives CASSHSSGGGETQYF.

This rearrangement joins TRBV14 to TRBJ2-7; D is possibly TRBD2 (6 bases). With 0 bases removed from V and 6 bases from J, the gap between germline ends came to 9 bases. Germline V gene lookup returns CDR1 SGHDN and CDR2 FVKESK. This CDR3 spans 13 amino acids. The CDR3 is CASSQDRRGEQYF. The CDR3 region has the DNA TGTGCCAGCAGCCAAGATCGGAGGGGCGAGCAGTACTTC.